Following are 30 T cell receptor beta chains from one sample sequenced in a study of shared clonotypes between healthy human individuals. Generated by immunoSEQ multiplex PCR, the TCRdb table keeps only in-frame clones and is missing some. The profile shows roughly 500,000 clones, 75% to 85% of them singletons. The specimen was PBMCs. The source is a woman in her thirties or forties in good health. Some clones in this sample may be carry-over from other donors' samples.

A remark on this clone: This likely reflects a read error, since a far larger clone is one base away. Other DNA sequences in the same sample also yield this CDR3. The V and J genes are TRBV2 and TRBJ2-7; TRBD1 is a possible D gene (5 bases). The V gene's germline CDR1 is SNHLY and CDR2 FYNNEI. The CDR3 covers 12 residues. The CDR3 DNA sequence: TGCGCCAGCACCACTACAGGTGCCGAGCAGTACTTC. Its protein product is CASTTTGAEQYF.

The V gene is TRBV28, the J gene TRBJ1-2; D uncertain. Germline loops: CDR1 MDHEN, CDR2 SYDVKM. V dropped 4 bases and J dropped 8 bases, with 11 bases sitting between them. The CDR3 consists of 12 residues. CDR3 DNA: TGTGCCAGCAGTTCCCGTATGGACGGCTACACCTTC. Encoded protein: CASSSRMDGYTF.

Many counts were recorded for this clone. The genes are TRBV7-9 and TRBJ2-3; TRBD2 matches 8 bases. Germline V gene lookup returns CDR1 SEHNR and CDR2 FQNEAQ (reference sequence). The CDR3 runs 17 residues. Unmatched junction bases numbered 11, after V lost 5 bases and J lost 1 base. The CDR3 is CASSEAASGWGTDTQYF. In DNA, the CDR3 is TGTGCCAGCAGCGAGGCGGCTAGCGGGTGGGGCACAGATACGCAGTATTTT.

Regarding this clone: A read error is possible here, since a much larger clone lies one base away. The chain joins TRBV7-2 to TRBJ2-7, with no clear D. Trimming shortened V by 5 bases and J by 10 bases, and 27 bases separated the two germline ends. The CDR3 is made up of 16 amino acids. Germline V gives CDR1 SGHTA, CDR2 FQGNSA. The CDR3 spells CASSPRPLISKPEQYF. CDR3 nucleotides: TGTGCCAGCAGCCCCAGGCCACTAATTTCGAAACCTGAACAGTACTTC.

This clone appeared a single time. The chain carries TRBV2 and TRBJ2-7; 10 nucleotides agree with TRBD1. Germline V lookup: CDR1 SNHLY, CDR2 FYNNEI. CDR3 length: 16 residues. V lost 6 bases, J lost 2 bases, and 10 bases stayed unmatched. CDR3 DNA: TGTGCCAGCAGGAGGAGCGCCGGGACAGGGGCCTACGAGCAGTACTTC. Translating it yields CASRRSAGTGAYEQYF.

The J gene is TRBJ2-5, the V gene TRBV29-1; TRBD2 is a possible D gene (5 bases). Judging by the DNA end, TRBJ2-7 fits better; the J call may be wrong. CDR1 SQVTM and CDR2 ANQGSEA come from the germline V gene. This CDR3 is built from 14 residues. CDR3 region: CSVVRDPGGYEQYF. For the CDR3, the DNA is TGCAGCGTGGTCCGCGACCCCGGAGGCTACGAGCAGTACTTC.

The chain is built from TRBV5-1 and TRBJ2-2, with 8 bases lining up with TRBD2. The CDR3 loop spans 15 amino acids. V lost 7 bases and J lost 6; bases outside the gene matches: 11. Germline V gene data show CDR1 as SGHRS and CDR2 as YFSETQ. The CDR3 DNA reads as TGCGCCAGCCACAGCGGGAGTGGCAGGGCCGGGGAGCTGTTTTTT. Translated: CASHSGSGRAGELFF.

The chain joins TRBV29-1 to TRBJ2-5, with 9 nucleotides matching TRBD1. The CDR3 has 14 residues. Germline CDR1 SQVTM, CDR2 ANQGSEA. Trimming removed 4 bases from V and 5 bases from J; junction bases left unmatched: 8. CDR3 sequence: CSVGTGGNRETQYF. The CDR3 DNA follows: TGCAGCGTTGGAACAGGGGGCAATCGGGAGACCCAGTACTTC.

Regarding this clone: The sample has other DNA sequences that encode this CDR3 too. The V gene is TRBV7-3, the J gene TRBJ1-3, with D maybe TRBD1 (5 bases). CDR3 size: 16 residues. Trimming cost V 5 bases and J 3 bases, with 17 bases left between them. Germline CDR1 and CDR2: SGHTA and FQGTGA. The CDR3: CASSPGPRGGGNTIYF. As DNA, the CDR3 is TGTGCCAGCAGCCCAGGCCCACGTGGGGGTGGAAACACCATATATTTT.

This chain connects TRBV6-1 to TRBJ1-5; TRBD1 is a possible D gene (6 bases). This CDR3 comprises 14 residues. The germline V and J ends were trimmed by 2 bases and 7 bases, with 12 bases remaining between them. Germline V gene lookup returns CDR1 MNHNS and CDR2 SASEGT. CDR3 DNA: TGTGCCAGCAGTGAATCCGGGGGCGGCCAGCCCCAGCATTTT. Its protein product is CASSESGGGQPQHF.

V and J are TRBV4-1 and TRBJ2-7, with TRBD1 matching over 9 bases. The CDR3 is 14 amino acids. V shed 3 bases and J 4 bases; nucleotides not matched to a gene: 4. Germline V gene sequence: CDR1 MGHRA, CDR2 YSYEKL. CDR3 in DNA: TGCGCCAGCAGCCACGGGACAGGGACGTACGAGCAGTACTTC. Encoded protein: CASSHGTGTYEQYF.

The chain recombines TRBV7-2 with TRBJ2-3; D tentatively fits TRBD1 or TRBD2 (6 bases each). V lost 6 bases, J lost 5 bases, and 18 bases lay in between. The CDR3 runs to 15 residues. Germline-derived CDR1 and CDR2 are SGHTA and FQGNSA. The chain's CDR3 is CASSKGGEGGDTQYF. For the CDR3, the DNA is TGTGCCAGCAGTAAAGGGGGAGAGGGAGGAGATACGCAGTATTTT.

This rearrangement joins TRBV5-5 to TRBJ2-2, with 7 positions matching TRBD2. The CDR3 has 17 residues. CDR1 and CDR2 (germline): SGHKS, YYEKEE (reference sequence). V was pared by 3 bases and J by 4 bases, with 12 bases of the junction left unmatched. The CDR3 DNA is TGTGCCAGCAGCTCTCAAGGGGCGGGAGTTACCACCGGGGAGCTGTTTTTT. Translating gives CASSSQGAGVTTGELFF.

This clone was seen a single time. This chain connects TRBV23-1 to TRBJ2-1; weak D call: TRBD2 (6 bases). TRBV23-1 is assigned to the ORF class and has an uncertain function. V gave up 4 bases and J gave up 4 bases, with 17 bases separating them. The CDR3 is 16 residues long. DNA for the CDR3: TGCGCCAGCAGTCCCCTTCGTCTAGGGACTTACAATGAGCAGTTCTTC. Translated: CASSPLRLGTYNEQFF.

The V call is TRBV27, the J call TRBJ1-2; D might be TRBD1 (5 bases). CDR3 length: 13 amino acids. Trimming left V 2 bases short and J 4 bases short, with 8 bases between. Germline CDR1 and CDR2: MNHEY and SMNVEV (reference sequence). The CDR3, as DNA: TGTGCCAGCAGTTTAACCGGGACCTATGGCTACACCTTC. Protein product: CASSLTGTYGYTF.

The V and J genes are TRBV7-6 and TRBJ2-1; unclear D gene. The V and J ends lost 3 bases and 5 bases respectively, with 5 bases between them. The CDR3 is 12 residues long. In germline, CDR1 is SGHVS, CDR2 FNYEAQ. CDR3: CASSLSNNEQFF. The CDR3 DNA reads TGTGCCAGCAGCTTGTCAAACAATGAGCAGTTCTTC.

The V call is TRBV7-9, the J call TRBJ2-5, with D perhaps TRBD2 (6 bases). TRBJ2-7 explains the end of the DNA better; the J call may be wrong. Germline loops: CDR1 SEHNR, CDR2 FQNEAQ (reference sequence). This CDR3 has 14 residues. Written as DNA, the CDR3 is TGTGCCAGCAGCTTTGGAGGGGCGCGGCACGAGCAGTACTTC. Protein product: CASSFGGARHEQYF.

The J gene is TRBJ2-7, the V gene TRBV15, with D perhaps matching TRBD2 (7 bases). The CDR3 is 15 amino acids. Germline V gene sequence: CDR1 LNHNV, CDR2 YYDKDF (reference sequence). V lost 0 bases and J 3 bases, leaving 12 bases between the germline ends. The CDR3 loop reads CATSRDKGGSYEQYF. Written as DNA, the CDR3 is TGTGCCACCAGCAGAGATAAGGGGGGGAGCTACGAGCAGTACTTC.

As regards this clone: The same CDR3 can be traced to other DNA sequences in this sample. The CDR3 DNA reads as TGTGCCAGCAGGGCGGGGGGGCTCTACGAGCAGTACTTC. Translated: CASRAGGLYEQYF. The gene calls are TRBV28 and TRBJ2-7, with 9 positions matching TRBD2. The CDR3 runs to 13 residues. Germline V gene data show CDR1 as MDHEN and CDR2 as SYDVKM. The ends lost 6 bases at V and 3 bases at J; junction bases unmatched: 3.

In its sample, this clone was seen a few times. The chain is built from TRBV7-9 and TRBJ2-2; a possible D gene is TRBD2 (6 bases). Germline V gives CDR1 SEHNR, CDR2 FQNEAQ (reference sequence). The CDR3 covers 13 residues. Trimming took 7 bases from V and 5 from J, leaving 11 bases between them. CDR3 sequence (DNA): TGTGCCAGCAAGAGCGGAGGGACCGGGGAGCTGTTTTTT. It is translated as CASKSGGTGELFF.

The chain recombines TRBV7-2 with TRBJ2-1; a possible D gene is TRBD2 (6 bases). The CDR3 consists of 17 residues. V was cut by 2 bases and J by 2 bases, with 16 bases left in between. Germline assignment: CDR1 SGHTA and CDR2 FQGNSA. The CDR3 loop reads CASSLNPPGATYNEQFF. Here the CDR3 DNA reads TGTGCCAGCAGCTTAAATCCCCCGGGAGCGACCTACAATGAGCAGTTCTTC.

The chain joins TRBV28 to TRBJ2-7; 12 bases are shared with TRBD1. The germline CDR1 and CDR2 sequences are MDHEN and SYDVKM. The V and J ends lost 3 bases and 5 bases, in that order; junction bases with no gene match: 8. This CDR3 contains 16 residues. Written as DNA, the CDR3 is TGTGCCAGCAGTTTGGGTCCGGGACAGGGGGCGAACGAGCAGTACTTC. Translated, it gives CASSLGPGQGANEQYF.

The V and J genes are TRBV5-5 and TRBJ1-2, with a possible D match to TRBD1 (5 bases). Germline values: CDR1 SGHKS, CDR2 YYEKEE (reference sequence). V was clipped by 4 bases and J by 4 bases, with 17 bases between them. The CDR3 loop spans 15 amino acids. Written as DNA, the CDR3 is TGTGCCAGCAGCCCGGGGGATGGAAACCGCTATGGCTACACCTTC. Translated: CASSPGDGNRYGYTF.

The chain carries TRBV7-9 and TRBJ2-7; perhaps TRBD1 as D (6 bases). The CDR3 is made up of 17 amino acids. V was trimmed by 6 bases and J by 3 bases, leaving 24 bases between them. In germline, CDR1 is SEHNR, CDR2 FQNEAQ (reference sequence). The CDR3 sequence: CASSSISGRTDNYEQYF. The CDR3 bases are TGTGCCAGCAGTTCCATTTCAGGTCGGACAGACAACTACGAGCAGTACTTC.

Comments on this clone: The same CDR3 can be traced to other DNA sequences in this sample. J is TRBJ2-1 and V is TRBV7-9, with unresolved D. Germline CDR1 SEHNR, CDR2 FQNEAQ (reference sequence). This CDR3 spans 12 amino acids. V lost 1 base and J lost 3, with 1 base in between. CDR3: CASSLGYNEQFF. CDR3 nucleotide sequence: TGTGCCAGCAGCTTAGGCTACAATGAGCAGTTCTTC.

The chain links TRBV29-1 to TRBJ1-3, with a tentative D call TRBD1 (5 bases). The germline V gene encodes CDR1 SQVTM and CDR2 ANQGSEA. This CDR3 has 18 residues. V dropped 4 bases and J dropped 0 bases, with 22 bases sitting between them. The CDR3 coding sequence is TGCAGCGTTGGAAGTCGTGACAGCGACAAGAGCTCTGGAAACACCATATATTTT. It yields the protein CSVGSRDSDKSSGNTIYF. Full variable domain (rest looked up from reference TRBV29-1 and TRBJ1-3): SAVISQKPSRDICQRGTSLTIQCQVDSQVTMMFWYRQQPGQSLTLIATANQGSEATYESGFVIDKFPISRPNLTFSTLTVSNMSPEDSSIYLCSVGSRDSDKSSGNTIYFGEGSWLTVV.

This clone is a singleton in its sample. The V call is TRBV5-6, the J call TRBJ2-1; 8 nucleotides agree with TRBD2. In germline, CDR1 is SGHDT, CDR2 YYEEEE. V lost 4 bases and J lost 1; bases outside the gene matches: 10. The CDR3 runs to 17 residues. The CDR3 is CASSTPGGADSYNEQFF. The CDR3 DNA reads TGTGCCAGCAGCACTCCCGGGGGGGCGGATTCCTACAATGAGCAGTTCTTC.

The chain links TRBV28 to TRBJ2-7; 11 nucleotides agree with TRBD2. Germline V gene sequence: CDR1 MDHEN, CDR2 SYDVKM. This CDR3 is built from 15 residues. V trimming: 3 bases; J trimming: 4 bases; junction bases outside the gene matches: 5. DNA for the CDR3: TGTGCCAGCAGTTTTCTAGCGGGAGGTTTATACGAGCAGTACTTC. Translation gives CASSFLAGGLYEQYF.

V gene TRBV6-4 combines with J gene TRBJ2-1; TRBD1 matches 9 bases. J was trimmed by 9 bases and V by 5 bases; bases with no gene match: 2. The V gene's germline CDR1 is MRHNA and CDR2 SNTAGT. The CDR3 is 12 amino acids. In nucleotides, the CDR3 is TGTGCCAGCAGTCAGACAGGGGGTGAGCAGTTCTTC. This sequence encodes CASSQTGGEQFF.

The genes are TRBV10-3 and TRBJ2-2; TRBD2 is a possible D gene (5 bases). Trimming removed 0 bases at V and 1 base at J, with 12 bases between. CDR1 is ENHRY, CDR2 SYGVKD, per germline. CDR3 length: 17 amino acids. As DNA, the CDR3 is TGTGCCATCAGTGAGTCGACGAGCGGAAGGAACACCGGGGAGCTGTTTTTT. Translated: CAISESTSGRNTGELFF.